This T cell receptor (beta chain) was found in a study of T cell responses to AZD1222 COVID-19 vaccine. As for the study in general: Doses given second, at about 4 or about 12 weeks, were pooled.

About this clone: Antigen unknown.

Sequencing was performed with immunoSEQ multiplex PCR; in TCRdb, only in-frame clones are kept and a portion is missing. The table records 170,000 or so clones, less than 95% of them present only once. Regarding the study as a whole: The reported proportion of spike-specific TCRs targeting unmutated variant regions was nearly half. Only 5 or 6 people who got AZD1222 tested seropositive at baseline. Dominant CD4 TCR responses targeted spike regions 160-218 and 743-854.

CDR1 is LGHDT, CDR2 YNNKEL, per germline (reference sequence). V was clipped by 1 base and J by 2 bases; unmatched bases: 4. The CDR3 contains 15 residues. The chain has TRBV3-1 (or the pseudogene TRBV3-2) and TRBJ2-5; 7 bases match TRBD2. The sequence derives from an adult in good health. The source was peripheral blood, collected on day 0 of AZD1222 vaccination. The CDR3 nucleotides read TGTGCCAGCAGCCAAGGACCTAGCGGACAAGAGACCCAGTACTTC. It codes for CASSQGPSGQETQYF.